This entry features one TCR beta chain sequence. The data stem from a study of T-cell memory formation after mild COVID-19. Turning to the study itself: The study found TCR clusters largely donor specific.

The CDR3 is 15 amino acids. V was pared by 1 base and J by 5 bases, with 7 bases of the junction left unmatched. CDR1 and CDR2 from the germline V gene are SGHVS and FNYEAQ. Sample barcodes and UMIs were carried by the TCR alpha and TCR beta cDNA libraries that 5'RACE generated with constant-segment primers. MiXCR, applied by TCRdb to the 5' RACE reads, yields one record per CDR3 protein. The data contain 190,000 or so distinct CDR3 sequences, around 30% of them singletons. The V gene is TRBV7-6, the J gene TRBJ2-7, with 8 bases matching TRBD2. Sample: PBMCs or a T cell subset sorted from them (not recorded which). This clonotype was obtained from an adult woman who had mild COVID-19 (a few samples of this study predate the infection). Cell type and time point are not known. CDR3 in amino acids: CASSLGGGWFNEQYF. The CDR3 nucleotides read TGTGCCAGCAGCTTAGGCGGGGGGTGGTTCAACGAGCAGTACTTC.